This is a list of T cell receptor beta chains from one sample in a study of blood T cell repertoires in COVID-19. Assay: immunoSEQ multiplex PCR; the TCRdb copy retains only in-frame clones and omits some. The sample carries 150,000 to 200,000 clones, approximately 88% recorded once. Specimen: peripheral blood. These receptors all come from a woman in her fifties or sixties with acute or convalescent COVID-19. Each CDR3 is given with its conserved first and last residue. Each record gives: J gene, D gene, V gene, clone size, CDR3 DNA, CDR3 protein. The D gene is left open where the match is weak. The listing skips clone size in some rows; elsewhere it reads once, few, many or a size class.

TRBJ1-4 | NA | TRBV15 | NA | TGTGCCACCAGCTTCCGGGACACAAAACTGTTTTTT | CATSFRDTKLFF
TRBJ2-1 | TRBD2 | TRBV11-2 | NA | TGTGCCAGCAGCTTAACCGGGACTAGCTATGAGCAGTTCTTC | CASSLTGTSYEQFF
TRBJ2-3 | TRBD2 | TRBV11-2 | few | TGTGCCAGCAGCTTAGGGACTAGCGGGGGGGTTACAGATACGCAGTATTTT | CASSLGTSGGVTDTQYF
TRBJ2-3 | TRBD2 | TRBV7-2 | NA | TGTGCCAGCAGCTTACCGGGGGGAGGAGGTACGCAGTATTTT | CASSLPGGGGTQYF
TRBJ2-7 | TRBD1 | TRBV2 | NA | TGTGCCAGCAGTGAAAGGGGACAGGGTCGGGAGCAGTACTTC | CASSERGQGREQYF
TRBJ2-7 | TRBD1 | TRBV28 | NA | TGTGCCAGCAGTACTCAGACAGGGGGCAGCTACGAGCAGTACTTC | CASSTQTGGSYEQYF
TRBJ1-3 | NA | TRBV9 | NA | TGTGCCAGCAGCGCGACAGGAAACACCATATATTTT | CASSATGNTIYF
TRBJ2-1 | TRBD2 | TRBV10-2 | NA | TGCGCCAGCAGTGGCGGGGGGCCCAATGAGCAGTTCTTC | CASSGGGPNEQFF
TRBJ1-1 | TRBD1 | TRBV6-5 | NA | TGTGCCAGCAGCCGTCCCAGGGGGCTCACTGAAGCTTTCTTT | CASSRPRGLTEAFF
TRBJ2-2 | TRBD1 | TRBV3-1/TRBV3-2 | NA | TGTGCCAGCACCCGACAGGGGTCGGGCACCGGGGAGCTGTTTTTT | CASTRQGSGTGELFF
TRBJ2-4 | TRBD1 | TRBV5-5 | NA | TGTGCCAGCAGCTTGCAGATCGGGACAGGATCGATGTTAGCCAAAAACATTCAGTACTTC | CASSLQIGTGSMLAKNIQYF
TRBJ2-1 | NA | TRBV27 | NA | TGTGCCAGTCGTCGCACGAGGTTTGGCTACAATGAGCAGTTCTTC | CASRRTRFGYNEQFF
TRBJ2-3 | NA | TRBV9 | NA | TGTGCCAGCAGGGGGGGACAGCCTAGCACAGATACGCAGTATTTT | CASRGGQPSTDTQYF
TRBJ2-7 | TRBD2 | TRBV9 | NA | TGTGCCAGCAGCGTAGATGGCGGGGGGACCGCCTACGAGCAGTACTTC | CASSVDGGGTAYEQYF
TRBJ1-2 | TRBD1 | TRBV5-6 | NA | TGTGCCAGCAGCTCGGGACAGCTAATCACTAACTATGGCTACACCTTC | CASSSGQLITNYGYTF
TRBJ1-5 | NA | TRBV7-2 | once | TGTGCCAGCAGCTCGGGACTCTCCTCTTATCAGCCCCAGCATTTT | CASSSGLSSYQPQHF
TRBJ2-3 | TRBD2 | TRBV7-3 | NA | TGTGCCAGCAAACTGACTAGCGGGGGAACAGATACGCAGTATTTT | CASKLTSGGTDTQYF
TRBJ2-4 | TRBD2 | TRBV7-2 | NA | TGTGCCAGCAGCCCCCGCAGGGAGGGGAACATTCAGTACTTC | CASSPRREGNIQYF
TRBJ1-3 | NA | TRBV19 | NA | TGTGCCAGTAGTTATAGGGGATCCGGAAACACCATATATTTT | CASSYRGSGNTIYF
TRBJ1-5 | NA | TRBV27 | NA | TGTGCCAGCAGCCGAATAGGAGTTAGCAATCAGCCCCAGCATTTT | CASSRIGVSNQPQHF
TRBJ2-5 | NA | TRBV5-1 | NA | TGCGCCAGCAGCTTGGGGGGAGGAGAGACCCAGTACTTC | CASSLGGGETQYF
TRBJ2-1 | NA | TRBV10-2 | NA | TGCGCCAGCAGTGACCCTAGCTCCTGGATCTACAATGAGCAGTTCTTC | CASSDPSSWIYNEQFF
TRBJ1-3 | NA | TRBV7-2 | NA | TGTGCCAGCAGCTTAGTATTTTTCCCCCCGACCATATATTTT | CASSLVFFPPTIYF
TRBJ2-1 | NA | TRBV5-1 | NA | TGCGCCAGCAGCAGATCGGGGAAGAACAATGAGCAGTTCTTC | CASSRSGKNNEQFF
TRBJ1-2 | TRBD1 | TRBV2 | NA | TGTGCCGGGGGACAGCTTAACTATGGCTACACCTTC | CAGGQLNYGYTF
TRBJ2-5 | TRBD2 | TRBV2 | NA | TGTGCCAGCAGTGGCGGGGGGGCTGAGACCCAGTACTTC | CASSGGGAETQYF
TRBJ1-2 | NA | TRBV12-5 | NA | TGTGCTAGTGGTTTGGGTTGGGAGGGCGGCTACACCTTC | CASGLGWEGGYTF
TRBJ1-3 | NA | TRBV4-3 | NA | TGCGCCAGCAGCCAAGCCCCCACAGGGCGCGGAAACACCATATATTTT | CASSQAPTGRGNTIYF
TRBJ2-3 | TRBD2 | TRBV5-6 | NA | TGTGCCAGCAGCTTCCGGACTAGCGGGGGGGCTAGCACAGATACGCAGTATTTT | CASSFRTSGGASTDTQYF
TRBJ1-1 | NA | TRBV7-9 | once | TGTGCCAGTTCTACGAACACTGAAGCTTTCTTT | CASSTNTEAFF